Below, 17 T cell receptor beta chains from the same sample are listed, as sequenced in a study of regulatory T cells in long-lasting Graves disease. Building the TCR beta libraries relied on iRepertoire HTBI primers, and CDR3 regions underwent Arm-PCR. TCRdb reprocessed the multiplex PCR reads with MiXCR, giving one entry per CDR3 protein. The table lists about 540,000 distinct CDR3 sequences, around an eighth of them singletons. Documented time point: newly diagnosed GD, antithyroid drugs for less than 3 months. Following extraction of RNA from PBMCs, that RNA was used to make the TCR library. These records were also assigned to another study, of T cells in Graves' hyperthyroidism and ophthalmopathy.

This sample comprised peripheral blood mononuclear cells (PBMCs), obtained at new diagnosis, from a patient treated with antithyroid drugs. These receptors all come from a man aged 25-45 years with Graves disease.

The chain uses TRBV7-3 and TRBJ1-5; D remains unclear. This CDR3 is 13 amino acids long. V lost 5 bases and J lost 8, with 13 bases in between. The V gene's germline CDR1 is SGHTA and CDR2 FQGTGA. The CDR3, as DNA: TGTGCCAGCAGCCGTGGACCCGAGGAGCCCCAGCATTTT. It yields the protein CASSRGPEEPQHF.

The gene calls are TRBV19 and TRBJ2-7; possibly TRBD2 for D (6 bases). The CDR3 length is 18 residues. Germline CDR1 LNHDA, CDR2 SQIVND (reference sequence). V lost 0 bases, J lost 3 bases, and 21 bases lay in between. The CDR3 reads CASSIDLRRGNGGYEQYF. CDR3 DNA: TGTGCCAGTAGTATAGATCTCCGACGGGGTAACGGGGGCTACGAGCAGTACTTC.

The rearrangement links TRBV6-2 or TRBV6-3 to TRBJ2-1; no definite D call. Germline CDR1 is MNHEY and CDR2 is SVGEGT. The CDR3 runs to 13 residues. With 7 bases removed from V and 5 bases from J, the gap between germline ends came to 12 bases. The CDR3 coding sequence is TGTGCCAGCACCCCACGGCGGAACAATGAGCAGTTCTTC. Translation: CASTPRRNNEQFF.

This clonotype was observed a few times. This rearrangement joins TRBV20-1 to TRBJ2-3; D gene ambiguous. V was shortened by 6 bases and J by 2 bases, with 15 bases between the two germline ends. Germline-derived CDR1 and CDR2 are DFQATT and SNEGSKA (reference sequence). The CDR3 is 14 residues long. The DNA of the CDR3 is TGCAGTGCAAGGGCGGATAGGTACACAGATACGCAGTATTTT. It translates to CSARADRYTDTQYF.

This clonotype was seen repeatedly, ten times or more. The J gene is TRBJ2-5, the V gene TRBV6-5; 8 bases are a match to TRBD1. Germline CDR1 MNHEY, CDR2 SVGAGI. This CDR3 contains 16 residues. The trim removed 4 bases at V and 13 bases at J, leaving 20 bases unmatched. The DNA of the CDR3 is TGTGCCAGCAGTTCCGGACCATCAGGGGGCTGGGGGATGTTGTACTTC. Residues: CASSSGPSGGWGMLYF.

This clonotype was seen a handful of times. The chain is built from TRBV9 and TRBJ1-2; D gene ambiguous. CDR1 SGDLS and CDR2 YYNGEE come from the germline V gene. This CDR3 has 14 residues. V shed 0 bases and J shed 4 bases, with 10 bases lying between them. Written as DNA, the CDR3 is TGTGCCAGCAGCGTAGAGGAGTCGGTCTATGGCTACACCTTC. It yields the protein CASSVEESVYGYTF.

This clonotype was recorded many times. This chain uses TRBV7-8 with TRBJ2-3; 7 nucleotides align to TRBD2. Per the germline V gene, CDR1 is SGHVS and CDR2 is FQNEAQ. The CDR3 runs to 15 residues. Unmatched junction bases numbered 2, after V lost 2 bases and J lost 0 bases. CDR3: CASSLWRESTDTQYF. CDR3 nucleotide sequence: TGTGCCAGCAGCTTATGGCGGGAGAGCACAGATACGCAGTATTTT.

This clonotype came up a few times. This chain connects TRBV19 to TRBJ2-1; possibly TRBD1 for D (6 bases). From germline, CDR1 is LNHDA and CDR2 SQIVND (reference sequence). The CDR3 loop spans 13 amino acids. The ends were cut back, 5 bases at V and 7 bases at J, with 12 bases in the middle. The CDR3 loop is CASSPGELNEQFF. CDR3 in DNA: TGTGCCAGTAGTCCAGGGGAGCTGAATGAGCAGTTCTTC.

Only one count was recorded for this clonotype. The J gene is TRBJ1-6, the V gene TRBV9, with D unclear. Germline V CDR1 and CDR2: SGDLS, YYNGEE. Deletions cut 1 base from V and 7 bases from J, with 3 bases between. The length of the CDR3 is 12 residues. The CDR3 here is CASSVSNSPLHF. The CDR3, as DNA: TGTGCCAGCAGCGTATCAAATTCACCCCTCCACTTT.

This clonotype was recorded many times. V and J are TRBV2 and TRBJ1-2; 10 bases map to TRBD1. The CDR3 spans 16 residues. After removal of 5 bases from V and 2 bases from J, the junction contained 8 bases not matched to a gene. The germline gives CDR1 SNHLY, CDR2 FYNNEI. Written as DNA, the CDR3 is TGTGCCAGCAGTTTGTCCGGGACAGGGGAAAACTATGGCTACACCTTC. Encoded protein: CASSLSGTGENYGYTF.

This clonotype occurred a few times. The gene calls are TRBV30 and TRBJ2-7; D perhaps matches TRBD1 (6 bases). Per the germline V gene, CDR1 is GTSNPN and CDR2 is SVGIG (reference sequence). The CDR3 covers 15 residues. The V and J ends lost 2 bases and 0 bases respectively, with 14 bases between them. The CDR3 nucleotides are TGTGCCTGGAGTAACCGACAGGCGAGCTCCTACGAGCAGTACTTC. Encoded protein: CAWSNRQASSYEQYF.

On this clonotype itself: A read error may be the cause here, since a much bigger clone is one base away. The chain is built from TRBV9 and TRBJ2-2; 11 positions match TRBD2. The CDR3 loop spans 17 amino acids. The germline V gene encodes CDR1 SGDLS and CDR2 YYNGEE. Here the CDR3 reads CASNVDSGRAVTGELFF. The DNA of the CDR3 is TGTGCCAGCAACGTAGATAGCGGGAGGGCCGTCACCGGGGAGCTGTTTTTT. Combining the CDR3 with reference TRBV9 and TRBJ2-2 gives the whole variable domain DSGVTQTPKHLITATGQRVTLRCSPRSGDLSVYWYQQSLDQGLQFLIQYYNGEERAKGNILERFSAQQFPDLHSELNLSSLELGDSALYFCASNVDSGRAVTGELFFGEGSRLTVL.

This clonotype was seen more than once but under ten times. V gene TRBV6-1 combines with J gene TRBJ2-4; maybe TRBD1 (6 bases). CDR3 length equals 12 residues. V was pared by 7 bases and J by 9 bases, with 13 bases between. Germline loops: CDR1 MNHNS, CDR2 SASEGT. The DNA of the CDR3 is TGTGCCAGCAAAACAGGGAGCGGCATTCAGTACTTC. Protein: CASKTGSGIQYF.

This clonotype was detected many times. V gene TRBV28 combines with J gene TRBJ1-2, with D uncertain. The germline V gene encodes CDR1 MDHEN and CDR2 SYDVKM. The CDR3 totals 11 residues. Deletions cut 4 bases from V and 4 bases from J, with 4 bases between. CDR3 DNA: TGTGCCAGCAGTTGGGCCTATGGCTACACCTTC. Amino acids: CASSWAYGYTF.

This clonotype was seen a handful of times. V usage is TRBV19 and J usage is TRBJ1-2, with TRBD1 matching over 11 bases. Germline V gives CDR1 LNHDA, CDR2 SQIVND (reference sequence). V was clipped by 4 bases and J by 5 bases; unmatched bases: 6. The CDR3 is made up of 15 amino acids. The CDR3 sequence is CASSSPRDRGYGYTF. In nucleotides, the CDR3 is TGTGCCAGTAGTAGCCCTCGGGACAGGGGGTATGGCTACACCTTC.

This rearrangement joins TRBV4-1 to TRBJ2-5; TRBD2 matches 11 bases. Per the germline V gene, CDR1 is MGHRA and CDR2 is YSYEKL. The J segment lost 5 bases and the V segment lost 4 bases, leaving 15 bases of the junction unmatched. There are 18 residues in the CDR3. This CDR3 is CASSPTRPLAGESETQYF. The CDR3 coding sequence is TGCGCCAGCAGCCCCACGAGACCACTAGCGGGAGAATCCGAGACCCAGTACTTC.

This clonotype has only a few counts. In nucleotides, the CDR3 is TGTGCCAGCAGCGGGATAGAAAACATTCAGTACTTC. This translates into CASSGIENIQYF. V usage is TRBV2 and J usage is TRBJ2-4; tentatively, D is TRBD2 (5 bases). Germline CDR1 and CDR2: SNHLY and FYNNEI. Trimming left V 6 bases short and J 5 bases short, with 8 bases between. The CDR3 is 12 residues long. Together with reference TRBV2 and TRBJ2-4, the CDR3 gives the full variable domain: EPEVTQTPSHQVTQMGQEVILRCVPISNHLYFYWYRQILGQKVEFLVSFYNNEISEKSEIFDDQFSVERPDGSNFTLKIRSTKLEDSAMYFCASSGIENIQYFGAGTRLSVL.